The sequence of this TCR beta chain was determined in a study of blood T cell repertoires in COVID-19 (TCRdb year 2020). Regarding the complete study: Samples covering the acute and convalescent phases of COVID-19 were provided by collaborators in the United States, Italy and Spain. The material from the prospective study consisted of cDNA or gDNA derived from T cells, B-cell-depleted T cells, or PBMCs. The dataset comprised deeply sampled blood TCRbeta repertoires from subjects exposed to, actively infected with, or recovered from COVID-19. A freely available public database, intended as a resource for researchers studying the immune response to SARS-CoV-2, is where the repertoires were released. The samples were drawn from two sources: the first 160 participants of the ongoing ImmuneRACE study, and about 1,300 subjects contributed by 6 global collaborators. The sample metadata nearly always contained a de-identified subject ID, COVID-19 status, age in years and sex. HLA class I and class II types, where available, came from metadata supplied by the sample provider rather than from assay-based typing. Broad study findings and their caveats: The amount of clinical and demographic metadata varied by source and participant and was provided uncurated.

CDR1 SGHTA and CDR2 FQGNSA are derived from the germline V gene. V lost 0 bases and J lost 0 bases, and the count of bases not matched to a germline gene is 7. The CDR3 covers 20 residues, taking in both the cysteine and the phenylalanine. Only the CDR3 DNA is retained, 60 bases long and in frame from the first base. Comment on this clone: Its antigen has not been determined. Per-base quality was not reported, and no clone a single base away is much larger than it.

One collaborating source in Seattle enrolled patients while the patients were actively infected and followed the patients over time throughout the course of disease. The collaborating institutions used their own protocols to collect whole blood in K2EDTA tubes. For TCRbeta analysis, collaborator samples were shipped as frozen whole blood, as isolated PBMCs, or as DNA extracted from either sample type. TCRbeta CDR3 regions were amplified from genomic DNA by means of the immunoSEQ Assay, a bias-controlled multiplex PCR. The paper's data handling went like this. Nucleated cell counts per sample were estimated from amplification of reference gene primers within the assay. Sequence reads were collapsed and filtered to measure the absolute abundance of every unique TCRbeta CDR3 rearrangement. For each sample, productive Simpson clonality was calculated as the square root of Simpson's diversity index over productive rearrangements. TCRdb retrieved this table from immuneACCESS and kept in-frame rearrangements only. Not all clones are present; in checked studies, unresolved V genes account for under half, and no reason is known for the remainder. Clone size and V and J calls were adopted from that table, with D and trimming inferred from the DNA. Within this sample are 250,000 to 350,000 clones, with roughly 80% of them counted one time only. About 1.5% of the sample goes to the ten largest clones.

Sequenced material: peripheral blood. In this chain, TRBV7-2 is recombined with TRBJ2-3, and TRBD2 matches 15 of the central bases. This receptor was taken from a human donor with COVID-19, enrolled during active disease. The donor label of this sample is uncertain. Read as DNA, the sequence is TGTGCCAGCAGCTTAGCAGGGGGACTAGCGGGAGGTACGAGCACAGATACGCAGTATTTT. It specifies CASSLAGGLAGGTSTDTQYF.